The next 14 T cell receptor beta chains were all read from a single sample in a study of CD8 T cells in ankylosing spondylitis. TCRdb independently ran MiXCR on the 5' RACE reads; one entry per CDR3 protein. The sample consists of under 200,000 distinct CDR3 sequences, 9.5% to 10% of them appearing once. The sample consisted of blood, either unsorted or a sorted T cell fraction (not recorded which). The receptors here all came from a female donor with ankylosing spondylitis or in good health (not recorded which).

This clonotype was seen many times. CDR3 loop: CASRTGGANTEAFF. CDR3 bases: TGTGCCAGCAGGACAGGGGGCGCGAACACTGAAGCTTTCTTT. The chain combines TRBV27 with TRBJ1-1, with TRBD1 identical over 10 bases. There are 14 residues in the CDR3. CDR1 is MNHEY and CDR2 is SMNVEV in the germline V gene (reference sequence). The ends lost 6 bases at V and 1 base at J; junction bases unmatched: 2.

This clonotype was picked up many times. V gene TRBV5-6 combines with J gene TRBJ2-1, with D hard to call. CDR3 length: 13 amino acids. The ends were cut back, 0 bases at V and 5 bases at J, with 6 bases in the middle. Germline-derived CDR1 and CDR2 are SGHDT and YYEEEE. CDR3 in DNA: TGTGCCAGCAGCTTGGTCTCTAACAATGAGCAGTTCTTC. Its translation: CASSLVSNNEQFF.

This clonotype was seen only a few times. CDR3 protein: CSARLAEFSTDTQYF. DNA of the CDR3: TGCAGTGCTCGCTTGGCGGAGTTCTCCACAGATACGCAGTATTTT. The chain is built from TRBV20-1 and TRBJ2-3; no reliable D call. The CDR3 is 15 residues long. Germline V gene data show CDR1 as DFQATT and CDR2 as SNEGSKA (reference sequence). V dropped 5 bases and J dropped 2 bases, with 17 bases sitting between them.

The V gene is TRBV6-2 or TRBV6-3, the J gene TRBJ2-7, with D possibly matching TRBD1 (6 bases). Looked up from germline, CDR1 is MNHEY and CDR2 is SVGEGT. The CDR3 sequence is 12 residues long. V lost 7 bases and J 3 bases, leaving 10 bases between the germline ends. The DNA for the CDR3 is TGTGCCAGCACAGGGGACGGCTACGAGCAGTACTTC. Translating it yields CASTGDGYEQYF.

This clonotype was observed many times. The chain employs TRBV11-2 and TRBJ1-1; the D gene is possibly TRBD1 (6 bases). Between the trimmed V and J ends, which lost 3 bases and 5 bases, there was a span of 10 bases. The CDR3 is 13 residues long. Looked up from germline, CDR1 is SGHAT and CDR2 is FQNNGV. The CDR3 DNA follows: TGTGCCAGCAGCTTGAAAGGGGGGACTGAAGCTTTCTTT. Translated: CASSLKGGTEAFF.

This clonotype was detected many times. The chain has TRBV20-1 and TRBJ1-1; 10 bases are shared with TRBD1. The CDR3 contains 15 residues. Germline V lookup: CDR1 DFQATT, CDR2 SNEGSKA (reference sequence). Germline trimming cut 3 bases from V and 0 bases from J; bases unmatched to any gene: 4. CDR3 protein: CSARETGGLNTEAFF. The CDR3 DNA follows: TGCAGTGCTAGGGAGACAGGGGGCTTGAACACTGAAGCTTTCTTT.

This clonotype was detected many times. This sequence joins TRBV29-1 and TRBJ1-1; D is uncertain. Germline loops: CDR1 SQVTM, CDR2 ANQGSEA. CDR3 length: 13 residues. V dropped 7 bases and J dropped 0 bases, with 12 bases sitting between them. The chain's CDR3 is CSARREMNTEAFF. CDR3 bases: TGCAGCGCCCGACGGGAAATGAACACTGAAGCTTTCTTT.

The table lists this clonotype with a few counts. V and J are TRBV30 and TRBJ2-7; D is perhaps TRBD2 (5 bases). The CDR3 extends over 14 amino acids. The V gene lost 3 bases and the J gene lost 2 bases, with 14 bases spanning the gap. Germline values: CDR1 GTSNPN, CDR2 SVGIG (reference sequence). In DNA form, the CDR3 reads TGTGCCTGGAGCAGAGGGAGACCTACCTACGAGCAGTACTTC. Amino acids: CAWSRGRPTYEQYF.

The sample holds a few counts of this clonotype. V usage is TRBV24-1 and J usage is TRBJ2-3; 12 nucleotides align to TRBD2. The length of the CDR3 is 17 residues. Germline lookup yields CDR1 KGHDR and CDR2 SFDVKD. V lost 4 bases, J lost 5 bases, and 9 bases stayed unmatched. The CDR3 sequence: CATSDSRTSGIGDTQYF. DNA of the CDR3: TGTGCCACCAGTGACTCCAGGACTAGCGGGATAGGAGATACGCAGTATTTT.

The chain joins TRBV4-2 to TRBJ2-1; 8 nucleotides match TRBD2. CDR1 and CDR2 from the germline V gene are LGHNA and YNFKEQ. V was clipped by 4 bases and J by 0 bases; unmatched bases: 8. The CDR3 covers 17 residues. The CDR3 DNA sequence: TGTGCCAGCAGCCCCAGGGCTGCGGGAGGCTCCTACAATGAGCAGTTCTTC. It encodes CASSPRAAGGSYNEQFF.

The gene calls are TRBV24-1 and TRBJ2-7, with D perhaps being TRBD1 or TRBD2 (6 bases each). The germline V gene has CDR1 KGHDR and CDR2 SFDVKD. This CDR3 contains 13 residues. The ends were cut back, 2 bases at V and 6 bases at J, with 10 bases in the middle. CDR3 region: CATSDSEGGEQYF. For the CDR3, the DNA is TGTGCCACCAGTGATTCTGAGGGGGGCGAGCAGTACTTC.

The chain joins TRBV27 to TRBJ2-5; tentative D call: TRBD1 (5 bases). V was clipped by 2 bases and J by 2 bases, with 6 bases between them. The CDR3 is 13 residues long. The V gene's germline CDR1 is MNHEY and CDR2 SMNVEV (reference sequence). CDR3 DNA: TGTGCCAGCAGTTTAAGACAGCAAGAGACCCAGTACTTC. Amino acids: CASSLRQQETQYF.

This clonotype was counted between two and nine times. The V gene is TRBV6-8, the J gene TRBJ1-1, with 10 bases fitting TRBD1. Germline V gene lookup returns CDR1 MNHGY and CDR2 SAAAGT. V lost 5 bases to trimming and J lost 11 bases; unmatched junction nucleotides: 11. The CDR3 spans 14 residues. CDR3 DNA sequence: TGTGCCAGCAGTCAGGGACAGGGGCCGATTGTGGCTTTCTTT. This gives the protein CASSQGQGPIVAFF.

This clonotype appeared a few times. This sequence joins TRBV11-2 and TRBJ2-6; a weak D match, TRBD2 (7 bases). The CDR3 is made up of 12 amino acids. V shed 4 bases and J shed 16 bases, with 14 bases lying between them. Germline values: CDR1 SGHAT, CDR2 FQNNGV. This CDR3 reads CASSSRGEGLTF. Here the CDR3 DNA reads TGTGCCAGCAGCTCTAGGGGGGAGGGACTGACTTTC.